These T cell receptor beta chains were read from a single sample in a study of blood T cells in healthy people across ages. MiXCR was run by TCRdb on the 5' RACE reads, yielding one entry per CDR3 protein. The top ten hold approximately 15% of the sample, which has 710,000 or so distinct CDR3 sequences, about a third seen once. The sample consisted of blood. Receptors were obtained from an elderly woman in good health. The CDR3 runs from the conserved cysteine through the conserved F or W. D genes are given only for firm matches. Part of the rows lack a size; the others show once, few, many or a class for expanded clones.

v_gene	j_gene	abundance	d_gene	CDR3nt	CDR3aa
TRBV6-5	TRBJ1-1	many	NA	TGTGCCAGCACCAGCACGGGCACTGAAGCTTTCTTT	CASTSTGTEAFF
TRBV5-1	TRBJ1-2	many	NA	TGCGCCAGCAGCTTGGTGGTCGGCGGCGTTTATGGCTACACCTTC	CASSLVVGGVYGYTF
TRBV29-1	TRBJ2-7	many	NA	TGCAGCGTTCTCGATCCCGAGCAGTACTTC	CSVLDPEQYF
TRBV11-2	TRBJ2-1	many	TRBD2	TGTGCCAGCAGCTTAAGGGTGGCTAGCGGGGGGATCAATGAGCAGTTCTTC	CASSLRVASGGINEQFF
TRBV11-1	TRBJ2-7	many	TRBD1	TGTGCCAGCAGCTTAGATTGGGACAGGTCCTACGAGCAGTACTTC	CASSLDWDRSYEQYF
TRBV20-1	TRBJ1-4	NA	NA	TGCAGTGCTAGAGTCCAAGGGGGAGAAAAACTGTTTTTT	CSARVQGGEKLFF
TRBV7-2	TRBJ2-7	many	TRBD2	TGTGCCAGCAGCACCCCGGGACTAGCCTCCTACGAGCAGTACTTC	CASSTPGLASYEQYF
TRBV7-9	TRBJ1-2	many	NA	TGTGCCAGCAGCTTACCGGAACCCATCTATGGCTACACCTTC	CASSLPEPIYGYTF
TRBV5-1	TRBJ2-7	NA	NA	TGCGCCATTCCGGCCCGCTACGAGCAGTACTTC	CAIPARYEQYF
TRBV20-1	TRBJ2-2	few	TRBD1	TGCAGTGCTAGAGGGACAGGGGCCGGGGAGCTGTTTTTT	CSARGTGAGELFF
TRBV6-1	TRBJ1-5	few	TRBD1	TGTGCCAGCAACCCGGGACAGGGAGGTCAGCCCCAGCATTTT	CASNPGQGGQPQHF
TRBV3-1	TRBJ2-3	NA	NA	TGTGCCAGCAGCCAAGTTCCCGGGGTCGGGCAGTATTTT	CASSQVPGVGQYF
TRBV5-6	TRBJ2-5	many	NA	TGTGCCAGCAGCTTTACATCGTACCAAGAGACCCAGTACTTC	CASSFTSYQETQYF
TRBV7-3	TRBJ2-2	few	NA	TGTGCCAGCAGCAAGGACTCAAGAGCTTACGGGGAGCTGTTTTTT	CASSKDSRAYGELFF
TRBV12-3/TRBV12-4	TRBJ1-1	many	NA	TGTGCCAGCAGCCTGGGACACACTGAAGCTTTCTTT	CASSLGHTEAFF
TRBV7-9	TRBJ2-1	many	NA	TGTGCCAGCAGCTCCTTGGCCTACAATGAGCAGTTCTTC	CASSSLAYNEQFF
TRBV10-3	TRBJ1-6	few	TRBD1	TGTGCCATTTTACAGGGGCCCGAACAACCCCTCCACTTT	CAILQGPEQPLHF
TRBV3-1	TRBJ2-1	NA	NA	TGTGCCAGCAGCCAGATCCGACTAGGGGATGAGCAGTTCTTC	CASSQIRLGDEQFF